The rows below give T cell receptor beta chains drawn from one sample of a study of T cells in Graves' hyperthyroidism and ophthalmopathy. TCRdb processed the multiplex PCR reads anew with MiXCR; each CDR3 protein has one entry. The sample carries approximately 600,000 distinct CDR3 sequences, 11% to 15% recorded once. Input material: blood. All receptors derive from a woman younger than 35 with Graves' ophthalmopathy. Each CDR3 is given with its conserved first and last residue. The D gene is left open where the match is weak. Size values are once, few and many counts, or a class for expanded clones, and some rows have none.

D: TRBD2
size: few
length: 14
J: TRBJ2-2
V: TRBV6-2/TRBV6-3
CDR3: CATPSGSDTGELFF
DNA: TGTGCCACCCCTAGCGGGAGCGACACCGGGGAGCTGTTTTTT

D: TRBD2
size: few
length: 13
J: TRBJ2-3
V: TRBV6-6
CDR3: CASSYLSGLAPYF
DNA: TGTGCCAGCAGTTACTTATCCGGACTAGCTCCGTATTTT

D: TRBD1
size: NA
length: 14
J: TRBJ1-1
V: TRBV9
CDR3: CASSVRRDRGSAFF
DNA: TGTGCCAGCAGCGTACGCCGGGACAGGGGATCAGCTTTCTTT

D: NA
size: many
length: 14
J: TRBJ2-4
V: TRBV20-1
CDR3: CSARDRGVKNIQYF
DNA: TGCAGTGCTAGAGACAGGGGCGTCAAAAACATTCAGTACTTC

D: NA
size: many
length: 14
J: TRBJ2-1
V: TRBV7-2
CDR3: CASSPRTAYNEQFF
DNA: TGTGCCAGCAGCCCGAGAACAGCGTACAATGAGCAGTTCTTC

D: NA
size: many
length: 12
J: TRBJ2-1
V: TRBV18
CDR3: CATGGSYNEQFF
DNA: TGTGCCACCGGAGGGAGCTACAATGAGCAGTTCTTC

D: TRBD2
size: NA
length: 16
J: TRBJ2-1
V: TRBV11-3
CDR3: CASSLVASGRAGEQFF
DNA: TGTGCCAGCAGCTTAGTAGCTAGCGGGAGGGCCGGTGAGCAGTTCTTC

D: NA
size: many
length: 13
J: TRBJ2-7
V: TRBV6-1
CDR3: CASTGTDSYEQYF
DNA: TGTGCCAGCACAGGGACTGATTCCTACGAGCAGTACTTC

D: NA
size: many
length: 16
J: TRBJ2-1
V: TRBV7-2
CDR3: CASSLRWSEPYNEQFF
DNA: TGTGCCAGCAGCTTAAGATGGAGTGAGCCCTACAATGAGCAGTTCTTC

D: TRBD2
size: many
length: 14
J: TRBJ2-1
V: TRBV3-1
CDR3: CASSQEHIPGGQFF
DNA: TGTGCCAGCAGCCAAGAGCACATACCGGGAGGGCAGTTCTTC